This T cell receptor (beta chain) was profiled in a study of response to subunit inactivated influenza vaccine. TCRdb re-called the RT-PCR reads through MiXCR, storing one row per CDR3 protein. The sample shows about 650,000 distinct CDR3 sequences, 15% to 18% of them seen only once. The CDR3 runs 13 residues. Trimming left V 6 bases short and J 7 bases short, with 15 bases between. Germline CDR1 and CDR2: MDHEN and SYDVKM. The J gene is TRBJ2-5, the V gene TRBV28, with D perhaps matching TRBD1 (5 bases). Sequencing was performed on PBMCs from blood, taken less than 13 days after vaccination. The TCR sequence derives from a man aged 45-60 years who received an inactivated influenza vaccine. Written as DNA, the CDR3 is TGTGCCAGCAGGACCAGGGCGTTCGGGACCCAGTACTTC. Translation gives CASRTRAFGTQYF.